One sample yielded the 15 T cell receptor beta chains listed below, sequenced in a study of long-term antiretroviral therapy in people with HIV. Sequencing relied on immunoSEQ assay v3.0, run at survey level. Some clones are missing from TCRdb's copy, which holds only in-frame ones; the method was immunoSEQ multiplex PCR. Seen here are under 50,000 clones, 86% observed once, and the top ten hold around 5%. The sample consisted of unsorted PBMCs, taken 0.1 years before starting antiretroviral therapy. These receptors were taken from a woman in her forties or fifties with HIV.

The chain is built from TRBV6-5 and TRBJ2-1; D is unclear. Germline-derived CDR1 and CDR2 are MNHEY and SVGAGI. This CDR3 is 13 amino acids long. V lost 2 bases and J 8 bases, leaving 10 bases between the germline ends. The CDR3 DNA follows: TGTGCCAGCAGTTACAATCTTGGCGATGAGCAGTTCTTC. Translating gives CASSYNLGDEQFF.

The V call is TRBV25-1, the J call TRBJ1-3, with D tentatively TRBD1 (5 bases). Germline CDR1 MGHDK, CDR2 SYGVNS. This CDR3 comprises 13 residues. Trimming stripped 5 bases from V and 5 bases from J, with 10 bases between. The CDR3 coding sequence is TGTGCCAGCAGTTCAGGGATGAGAAACACCATATATTTT. It yields the protein CASSSGMRNTIYF. The variable domain in full, completed from reference TRBV25-1 and TRBJ1-3, reads EADIYQTPRYLVIGTGKKITLECSQTMGHDKMYWYQQDPGMELHLIHYSYGVNSTEKGDLSSESTVSRIRTEHFPLTLESARPSHTSQYLCASSSGMRNTIYFGEGSWLTVV.

The J gene is TRBJ1-4, the V gene TRBV19, with 8 bases lining up with TRBD1. Germline CDR1 reads LNHDA; CDR2 reads SQIVND (reference sequence). The ends lost 7 bases at V and 7 bases at J; junction bases unmatched: 8. This CDR3 has 14 amino acids. The CDR3 DNA follows: TGTGCCAGTAATAACCTCCAGGGGGCTGAAAAACTGTTTTTT. Protein: CASNNLQGAEKLFF.

The rearrangement links TRBV2 to TRBJ1-5, with D perhaps TRBD1 (5 bases). Germline V gives CDR1 SNHLY, CDR2 FYNNEI. V was shortened by 8 bases and J by 1 base, with 12 bases between the two germline ends. CDR3 length: 14 amino acids. The CDR3: CASGGGGSNQPQHF. DNA of the CDR3: TGTGCCAGCGGGGGGGGTGGGAGCAATCAGCCCCAGCATTTT.

This clone has just a few counts. The sample holds other DNA sequences that translate to the same CDR3. The chain has TRBV10-3 and TRBJ2-2; D unclear. The CDR3 length is 14 residues. CDR1 is ENHRY, CDR2 SYGVKD, per germline. Trimming left V 0 bases short and J 3 bases short, with 5 bases between. The CDR3 loop reads CAISESRDTGELFF. The DNA of the CDR3 is TGTGCCATCAGTGAGTCTAGGGACACCGGGGAGCTGTTTTTT.

This chain connects TRBV6-6 to TRBJ1-4, with TRBD1 matching 8 bases. The length of the CDR3 is 13 residues. J gave up 13 bases and V 5 bases, and 9 bases lay outside the gene matches. Germline V gene sequence: CDR1 MNHNY, CDR2 SVGAGI (reference sequence). The CDR3 DNA follows: TGTGCCAGCAGTAGTACACAGGGGGTATTACTGTTTTTT. Its translation: CASSSTQGVLLFF.

The V gene is TRBV11-2, the J gene TRBJ2-3; D is perhaps TRBD1 (6 bases). The CDR3 length is 15 residues. Germline V gene data show CDR1 as SGHAT and CDR2 as FQNNGV. V lost 3 bases to trimming and J lost 5 bases, with 15 bases between them. The CDR3 DNA follows: TGTGCCAGCAGCTTGGATCAGGGGTGGTTAGATACGCAGTATTTT. It specifies CASSLDQGWLDTQYF. The full variable domain, its missing parts supplied by reference TRBV11-2 and TRBJ2-3, is EAGVAQSPRYKIIEKRQSVAFWCNPISGHATLYWYQQILGQGPKLLIQFQNNGVVDDSQLPKDRFSAERLKGVDSTLKIQPAKLEDSAVYLCASSLDQGWLDTQYFGPGTRLTVL.

This sequence joins TRBV30 and TRBJ2-1; 7 bases fit TRBD2. The CDR3 length is 15 residues. V gave up 1 base and J gave up 2 bases; unmatched junction bases: 5. CDR1 and CDR2 (germline): GTSNPN, SVGIG (reference sequence). The CDR3, as DNA: TGTGCCTGGAGTGCTCCTAGCGGAGCCTACAATGAGCAGTTCTTC. Translated, it gives CAWSAPSGAYNEQFF.

The rearrangement joins TRBV2 to TRBJ1-3; D is undetermined. V was trimmed by 0 bases and J by 0 bases, leaving 6 bases between them. In germline, CDR1 is SNHLY, CDR2 FYNNEI. The CDR3 sequence is 15 residues long. The CDR3 loop reads CASSEAQSSGNTIYF. In DNA form, the CDR3 reads TGTGCCAGCAGTGAAGCCCAGAGCTCTGGAAACACCATATATTTT.

In this sample, this clone turned up once. The chain joins TRBV5-8 to TRBJ1-4, with 8 bases identical to TRBD1. Trimming took 4 bases from V and 5 from J; bases not matched to a gene: 10. Germline loops: CDR1 SGHTS, CDR2 YDEGEE. The CDR3 has 16 amino acids. This CDR3 is CASSLGDRRANEKLFF. In nucleotides, the CDR3 is TGTGCCAGCAGCCTAGGGGACAGGCGGGCGAATGAAAAACTGTTTTTT.

The rearrangement joins TRBV7-2 to TRBJ1-1; D not certain. In germline, CDR1 is SGHTA, CDR2 FQGNSA. The CDR3 loop spans 14 amino acids. V dropped 1 base and J dropped 1 base, with 7 bases sitting between them. The CDR3, as DNA: TGTGCCAGCAGCTTAGGAGACAAGAACACTGAAGCTTTCTTT. It codes for CASSLGDKNTEAFF.

In this sample, this clone turned up a few times. This rearrangement joins TRBV7-2 to TRBJ1-5; TRBD1 is a possible D gene (6 bases). This CDR3 spans 14 amino acids. The ends were cut back, 4 bases at V and 1 base at J, with 8 bases in the middle. CDR1 is SGHTA and CDR2 is FQGNSA in the germline V gene. CDR3 region: CASSSQGSNQPQHF. The CDR3 bases are TGTGCCAGCAGCTCCCAGGGGAGCAATCAGCCCCAGCATTTT.

The chain links TRBV19 to TRBJ1-2, with 8 bases aligning to TRBD1. Looked up from germline, CDR1 is LNHDA and CDR2 is SQIVND (reference sequence). The CDR3 covers 14 residues. The J segment lost 6 bases and the V segment lost 4 bases, leaving 7 bases of the junction unmatched. The CDR3 here is CASSTRQGLDGYTF. CDR3 coding DNA: TGTGCCAGTAGTACCCGACAGGGGTTAGATGGCTACACCTTC.

The chain links TRBV10-3 to TRBJ2-3, with 10 bases fitting TRBD1. Germline CDR1 ENHRY, CDR2 SYGVKD. V was pared by 11 bases and J by 3 bases, with 5 bases of the junction left unmatched. The CDR3 consists of 13 residues. The DNA for the CDR3 is TGTGCCGCCAGACAGGGGGCTACAGATACGCAGTATTTT. Translated, it gives CAARQGATDTQYF.

The chain couples TRBV30 to TRBJ2-7; the match to TRBD2 covers 7 bases. Germline V gene lookup returns CDR1 GTSNPN and CDR2 SVGIG (reference sequence). The CDR3 runs to 14 residues. The trim removed 3 bases at V and 3 bases at J, leaving 8 bases unmatched. The CDR3 DNA sequence: TGTGCCTGGAGCCTTCCGGGGGGTGGCTACGAGCAGTACTTC. Protein sequence: CAWSLPGGGYEQYF. Filled out from reference TRBV30 and TRBJ2-7, the complete variable domain reads SQTIHQWPATLVQPVGSPLSLECTVEGTSNPNLYWYRQAAGRGLQLLFYSVGIGQISSEVPQNLSASRPQDRQFILSSKKLLLSDSGFYLCAWSLPGGGYEQYFGPGTRLTVT.